This T cell receptor (beta chain) was sequenced in a study of T-cell reconstitution after alpha-beta-depleted transplantation in children. This clonotype showed up many times. What it recognizes is unknown. Whole-study findings and limits: Counts and diversity of T cells one year after transplant came mostly from newly produced T cells. The origin of high day-60 TCRbeta diversity in some patients lay in surviving recipient T cells and thymic progenitors. Expanded graft clones, several hundred of them, were reportedly the source of alpha-beta T cells about two months after transplant.

The library targeted TCRbeta and was prepared with unique molecular identifiers. TCRdb reprocessed the PCR reads via MiXCR and lists one record per CDR3 protein. The top ten hold about 19% of the sample, which has roughly 66,000 distinct CDR3 sequences, roughly 4.5% seen once. The V gene lost 3 bases and the J gene lost 4 bases, with 18 bases spanning the gap. There are 16 residues in the CDR3. The sequence was collected from a boy younger than two who had a stem cell transplant for acute myeloid leukemia, so the T cells may come from the graft donor. The material was PBMCs, mostly from graft donor cells, obtained 180 days after TCRalphabeta/CD19-depleted stem cell transplant. This rearrangement joins TRBV12-3 or TRBV12-4 to TRBJ2-5, with D possibly matching TRBD2 (5 bases). The CDR3 region has the DNA TGTGCCAGCAGTTTGGGGTACCGAGCGGTCGGAGAGACCCAGTACTTC. It yields the protein CASSLGYRAVGETQYF.